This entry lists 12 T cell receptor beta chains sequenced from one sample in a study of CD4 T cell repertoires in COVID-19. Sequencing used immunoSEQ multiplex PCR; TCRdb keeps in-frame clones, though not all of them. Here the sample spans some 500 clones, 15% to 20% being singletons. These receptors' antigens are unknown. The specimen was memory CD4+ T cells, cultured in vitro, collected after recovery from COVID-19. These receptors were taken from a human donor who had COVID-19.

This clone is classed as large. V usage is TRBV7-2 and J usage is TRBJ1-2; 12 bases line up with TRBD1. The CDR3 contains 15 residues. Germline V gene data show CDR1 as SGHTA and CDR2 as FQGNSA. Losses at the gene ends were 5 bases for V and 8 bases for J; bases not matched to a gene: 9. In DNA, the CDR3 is TGTGCCAGCAGCCAACCCGGGACAGGGGGCAGGGGCTACACCTTC. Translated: CASSQPGTGGRGYTF.

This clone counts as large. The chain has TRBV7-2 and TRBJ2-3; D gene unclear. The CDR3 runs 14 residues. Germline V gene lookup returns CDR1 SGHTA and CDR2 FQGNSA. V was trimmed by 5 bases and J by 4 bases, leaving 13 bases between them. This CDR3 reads CASSMRRISDTQYF. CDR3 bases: TGTGCCAGCAGCATGCGGCGCATATCAGATACGCAGTATTTT.

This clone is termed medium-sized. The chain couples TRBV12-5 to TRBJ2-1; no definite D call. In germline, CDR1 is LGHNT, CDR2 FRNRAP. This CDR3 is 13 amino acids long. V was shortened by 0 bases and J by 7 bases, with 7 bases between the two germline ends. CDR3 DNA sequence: TGTGCTAGTGGTTTGGTGAGTACGAATGAGCAGTTCTTC. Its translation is CASGLVSTNEQFF.

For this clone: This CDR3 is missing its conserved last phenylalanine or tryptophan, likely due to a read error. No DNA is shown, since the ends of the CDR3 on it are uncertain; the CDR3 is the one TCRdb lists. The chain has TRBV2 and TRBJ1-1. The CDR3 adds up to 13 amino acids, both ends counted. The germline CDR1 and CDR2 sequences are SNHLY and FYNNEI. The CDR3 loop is CASGLGSGGARTI.

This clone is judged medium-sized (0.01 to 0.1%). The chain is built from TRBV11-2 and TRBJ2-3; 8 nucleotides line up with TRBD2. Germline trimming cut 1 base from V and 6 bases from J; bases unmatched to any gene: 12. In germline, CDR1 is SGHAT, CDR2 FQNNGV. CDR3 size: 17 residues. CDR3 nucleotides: TGTGCCAGCAGCTTAGTCCCCGGACTAGCCATTGGGGATACGCAGTATTTT. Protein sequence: CASSLVPGLAIGDTQYF. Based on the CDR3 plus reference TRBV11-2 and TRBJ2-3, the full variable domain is EAGVAQSPRYKIIEKRQSVAFWCNPISGHATLYWYQQILGQGPKLLIQFQNNGVVDDSQLPKDRFSAERLKGVDSTLKIQPAKLEDSAVYLCASSLVPGLAIGDTQYFGPGTRLTVL.

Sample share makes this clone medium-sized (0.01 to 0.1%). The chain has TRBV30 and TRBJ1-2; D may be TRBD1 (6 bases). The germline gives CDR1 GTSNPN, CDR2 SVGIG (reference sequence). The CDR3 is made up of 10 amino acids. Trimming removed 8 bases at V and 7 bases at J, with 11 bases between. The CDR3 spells CAQGTFGYTF. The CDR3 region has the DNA TGTGCCCAGGGGACGTTTGGCTACACCTTC.

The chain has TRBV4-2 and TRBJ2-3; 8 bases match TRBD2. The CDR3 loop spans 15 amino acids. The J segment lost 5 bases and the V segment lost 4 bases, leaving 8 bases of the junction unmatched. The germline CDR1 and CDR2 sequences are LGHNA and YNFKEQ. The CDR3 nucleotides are TGTGCCAGCAGCCTCACGGGGGGGGGCATAGATACGCAGTATTTT. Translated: CASSLTGGGIDTQYF.

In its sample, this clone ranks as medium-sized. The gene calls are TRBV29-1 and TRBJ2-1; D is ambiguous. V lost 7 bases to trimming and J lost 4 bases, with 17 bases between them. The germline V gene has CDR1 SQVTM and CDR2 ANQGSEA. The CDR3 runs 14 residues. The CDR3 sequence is CSGESPVSYNEQFF. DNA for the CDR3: TGCAGCGGCGAATCTCCCGTCTCATACAATGAGCAGTTCTTC.

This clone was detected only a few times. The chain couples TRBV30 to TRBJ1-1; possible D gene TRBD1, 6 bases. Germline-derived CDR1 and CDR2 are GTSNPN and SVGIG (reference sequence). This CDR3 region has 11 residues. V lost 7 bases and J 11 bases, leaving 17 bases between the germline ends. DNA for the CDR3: TGTGCCTTTATACAGGGAATCGAGGCTTTCTTT. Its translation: CAFIQGIEAFF.

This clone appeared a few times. CDR3 amino acids: CASSSRSNSGNTIYF. In nucleotides, the CDR3 is TGTGCCAGCAGTTCCCGATCTAACTCTGGAAACACCATATATTTT. The V and J genes are TRBV6-5 and TRBJ1-3; D not resolved. The ends were cut back, 4 bases at V and 0 bases at J, with 10 bases in the middle. The CDR3 spans 15 residues. Per germline, CDR1 MNHEY and CDR2 SVGAGI.

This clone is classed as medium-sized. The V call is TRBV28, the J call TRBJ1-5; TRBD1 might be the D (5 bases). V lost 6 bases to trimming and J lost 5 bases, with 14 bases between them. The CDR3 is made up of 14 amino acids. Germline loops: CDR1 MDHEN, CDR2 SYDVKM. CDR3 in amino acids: CASSYSQVYQPQHF. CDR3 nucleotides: TGTGCCAGCAGCTACTCACAGGTATATCAGCCCCAGCATTTT.

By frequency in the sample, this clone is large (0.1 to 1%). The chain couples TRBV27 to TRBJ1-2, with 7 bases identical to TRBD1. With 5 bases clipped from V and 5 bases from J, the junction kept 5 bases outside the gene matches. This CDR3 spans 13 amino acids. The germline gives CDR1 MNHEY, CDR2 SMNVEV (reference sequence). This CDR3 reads CASSPSQGYGYTF. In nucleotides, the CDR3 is TGTGCCAGCAGTCCCTCACAGGGGTATGGCTACACCTTC.